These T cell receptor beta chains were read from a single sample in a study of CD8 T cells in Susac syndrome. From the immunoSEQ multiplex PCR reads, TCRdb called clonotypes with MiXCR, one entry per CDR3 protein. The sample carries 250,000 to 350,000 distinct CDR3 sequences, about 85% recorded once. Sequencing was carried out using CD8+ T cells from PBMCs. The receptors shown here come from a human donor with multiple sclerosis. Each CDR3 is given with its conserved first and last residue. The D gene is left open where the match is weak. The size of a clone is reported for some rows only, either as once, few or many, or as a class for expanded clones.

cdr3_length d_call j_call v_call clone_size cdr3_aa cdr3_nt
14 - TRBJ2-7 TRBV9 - CASSVVGSPYEQYF TGTGCCAGCAGCGTAGTGGGTTCCCCCTACGAGCAGTACTTC
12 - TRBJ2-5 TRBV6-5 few CASSYPLETQYF TGTGCCAGCAGTTACCCGTTGGAGACCCAGTACTTC
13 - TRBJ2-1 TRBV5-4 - CASSLLPDNEQFF TGTGCCAGCAGCTTACTACCCGACAATGAGCAGTTCTTC
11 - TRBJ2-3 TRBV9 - CASSATTTQYF TGTGCCAGCAGCGCCACTACTACGCAGTATTTT
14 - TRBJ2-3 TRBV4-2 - CASSQSGSTDTQYF TGTGCCAGCAGCCAAAGCGGGTCCACAGATACGCAGTATTTT
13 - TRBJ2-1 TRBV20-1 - CSARGRGVNEQFF TGCAGTGCTAGAGGGCGGGGAGTGAATGAGCAGTTCTTC
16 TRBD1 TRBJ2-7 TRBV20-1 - CSARGTDRGRRYEQYF TGCAGTGCTAGAGGTACAGACAGGGGACGGAGGTACGAGCAGTACTTC
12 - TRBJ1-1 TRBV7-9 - CASSPMMDEAFF TGTGCCAGCAGCCCGATGATGGATGAAGCTTTCTTT
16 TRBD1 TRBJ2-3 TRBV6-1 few CASSPTGTGGTDTQYF TGTGCCAGCAGCCCGACCGGGACAGGGGGCACAGATACGCAGTATTTT
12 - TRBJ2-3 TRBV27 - CASEGAGGTQYF TGTGCCAGTGAGGGGGCCGGGGGTACGCAGTATTTT
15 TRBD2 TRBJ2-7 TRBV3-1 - CASSQAPGLAWEQYF TGTGCCAGCAGCCAAGCCCCGGGACTAGCATGGGAGCAGTACTTC
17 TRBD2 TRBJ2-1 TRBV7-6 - CASSFQAGSGRNNEQFF TGTGCCAGCAGCTTTCAGGCCGGTAGCGGGCGCAACAATGAGCAGTTCTTC
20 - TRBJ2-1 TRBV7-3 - CASSFYSVLRKRATYNEQFF TGTGCCAGCAGTTTCTACTCGGTCCTTCGGAAGCGGGCGACCTACAATGAGCAGTTCTTC
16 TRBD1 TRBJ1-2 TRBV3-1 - CASSQRPGQVNYGYTF TGTGCCAGCAGCCAAAGGCCGGGACAGGTCAACTATGGCTACACCTTC
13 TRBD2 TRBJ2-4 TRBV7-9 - CASSLSGEDIQYF TGTGCCAGCAGCTTAAGCGGGGAAGACATTCAGTACTTC
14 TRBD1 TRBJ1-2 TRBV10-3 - CAISESFRGNGYTF TGTGCCATCAGTGAGTCCTTCAGGGGGAATGGCTACACCTTC
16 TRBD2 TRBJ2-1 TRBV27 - CASSRPGLAGNNEQFF TGTGCCAGCAGCCGACCGGGACTAGCGGGGAACAATGAGCAGTTCTTC
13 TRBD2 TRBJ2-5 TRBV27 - CASSLRGEGTQYF TGTGCCAGCAGTTTACGGGGGGAGGGAACCCAGTACTTC
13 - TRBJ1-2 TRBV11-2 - CASSLSLNYGYTF TGTGCCAGCAGCTTAAGCCTTAACTATGGCTACACCTTC
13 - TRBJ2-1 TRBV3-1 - CASSHGGGYEQFF TGTGCCAGCAGCCACGGAGGGGGATATGAGCAGTTCTTC
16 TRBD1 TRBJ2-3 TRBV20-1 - CSASLEDRARTDTQYF TGCAGTGCTAGTTTAGAGGACAGGGCTCGCACAGATACGCAGTATTTT
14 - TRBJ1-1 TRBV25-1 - CASSPEMGNTEAFF TGTGCCAGCTCTCCTGAAATGGGGAACACTGAAGCTTTCTTT
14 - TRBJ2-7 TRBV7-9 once CASSLGLLTYEQYF TGTGCCAGCAGCTTAGGACTACTTACCTACGAGCAGTACTTC
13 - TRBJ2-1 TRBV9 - CASSLTSQNEQFF TGTGCCAGCAGCTTAACGTCGCAGAATGAGCAGTTCTTC
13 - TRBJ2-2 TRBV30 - CAWSRGASGELFF TGTGCCTGGAGTCGGGGGGCCTCCGGGGAGCTGTTTTTT
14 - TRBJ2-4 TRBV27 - CASSSGETKNIQYF TGTGCCAGCAGTTCTGGGGAGACCAAAAACATTCAGTACTTC
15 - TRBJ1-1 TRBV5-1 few CASSKPTGGNTEAFF TGCGCCAGCAGCAAGCCCACCGGGGGGAACACTGAAGCTTTCTTT
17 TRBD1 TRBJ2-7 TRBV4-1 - CASSQPTGTGSSYEQYF TGCGCCAGCAGCCAACCCACCGGGACAGGGAGCTCCTACGAGCAGTACTTC